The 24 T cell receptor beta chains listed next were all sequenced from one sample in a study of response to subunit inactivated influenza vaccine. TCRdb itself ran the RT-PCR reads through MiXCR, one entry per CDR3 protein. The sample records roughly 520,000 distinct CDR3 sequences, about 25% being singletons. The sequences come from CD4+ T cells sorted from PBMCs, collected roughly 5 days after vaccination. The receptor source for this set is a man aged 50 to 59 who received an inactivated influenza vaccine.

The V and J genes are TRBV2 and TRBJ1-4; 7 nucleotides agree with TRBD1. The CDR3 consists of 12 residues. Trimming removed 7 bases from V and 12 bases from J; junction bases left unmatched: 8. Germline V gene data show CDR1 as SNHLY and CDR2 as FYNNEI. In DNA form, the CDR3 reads TGTGCCAGCAATCGGGACAGAGGAGAACTGTTTTTT. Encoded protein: CASNRDRGELFF.

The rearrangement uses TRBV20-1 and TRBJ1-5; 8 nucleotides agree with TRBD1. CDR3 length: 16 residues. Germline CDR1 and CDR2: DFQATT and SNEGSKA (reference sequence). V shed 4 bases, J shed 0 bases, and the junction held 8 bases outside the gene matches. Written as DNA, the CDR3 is TGCAGTGCTACAATTAGACAGGGGTATAGCAATCAGCCCCAGCATTTT. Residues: CSATIRQGYSNQPQHF.

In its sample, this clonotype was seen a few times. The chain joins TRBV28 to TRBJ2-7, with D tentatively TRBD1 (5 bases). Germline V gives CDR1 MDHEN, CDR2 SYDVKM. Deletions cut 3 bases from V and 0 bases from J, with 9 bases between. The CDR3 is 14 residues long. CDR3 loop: CASSFPGYSYEQYF. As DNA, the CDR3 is TGTGCCAGCAGTTTTCCAGGGTACTCCTACGAGCAGTACTTC. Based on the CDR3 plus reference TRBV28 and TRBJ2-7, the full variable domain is DVKVTQSSRYLVKRTGEKVFLECVQDMDHENMFWYRQDPGLGLRLIYFSYDVKMKEKGDIPEGYSVSREKKERFSLILESASTNQTSMYLCASSFPGYSYEQYFGPGTRLTVT.

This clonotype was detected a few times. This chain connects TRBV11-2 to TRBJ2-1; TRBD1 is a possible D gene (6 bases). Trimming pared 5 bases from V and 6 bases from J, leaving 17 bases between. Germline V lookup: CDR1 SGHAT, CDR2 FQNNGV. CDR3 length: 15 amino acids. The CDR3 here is CASSKDGTFINEQFF. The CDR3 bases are TGTGCCAGCAGCAAAGACGGGACATTCATCAATGAGCAGTTCTTC. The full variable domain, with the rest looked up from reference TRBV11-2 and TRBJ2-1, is EAGVAQSPRYKIIEKRQSVAFWCNPISGHATLYWYQQILGQGPKLLIQFQNNGVVDDSQLPKDRFSAERLKGVDSTLKIQPAKLEDSAVYLCASSKDGTFINEQFFGPGTRLTVL.

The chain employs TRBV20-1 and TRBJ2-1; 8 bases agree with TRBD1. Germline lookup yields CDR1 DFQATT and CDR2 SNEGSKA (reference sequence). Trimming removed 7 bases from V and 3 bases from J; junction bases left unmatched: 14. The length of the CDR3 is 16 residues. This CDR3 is CSVPGQVRAVYNEQFF. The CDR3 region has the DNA TGCAGTGTCCCGGGACAGGTTCGAGCGGTCTACAATGAGCAGTTCTTC.

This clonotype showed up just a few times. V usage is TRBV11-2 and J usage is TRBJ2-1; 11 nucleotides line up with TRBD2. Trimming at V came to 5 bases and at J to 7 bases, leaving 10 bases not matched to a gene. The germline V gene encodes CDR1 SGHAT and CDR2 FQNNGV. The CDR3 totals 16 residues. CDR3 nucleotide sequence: TGTGCCAGCAGCCCAACACTAGCGGGAGTTCCTAATGAGCAGTTCTTC. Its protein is CASSPTLAGVPNEQFF.

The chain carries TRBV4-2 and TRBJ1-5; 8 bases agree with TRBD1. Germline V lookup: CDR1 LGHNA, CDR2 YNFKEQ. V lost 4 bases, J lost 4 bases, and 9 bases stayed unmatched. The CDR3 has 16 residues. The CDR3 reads CASSREGTGGNQPQHF. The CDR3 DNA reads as TGTGCCAGCAGCCGAGAGGGCACAGGGGGGAATCAGCCCCAGCATTTT.

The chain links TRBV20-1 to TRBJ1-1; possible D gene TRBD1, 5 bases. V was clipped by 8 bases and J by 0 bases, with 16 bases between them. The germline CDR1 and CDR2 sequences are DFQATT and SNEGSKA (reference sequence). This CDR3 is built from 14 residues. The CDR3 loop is CSTTGVALNTEAFF. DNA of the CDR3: TGCAGTACGACGGGGGTAGCTCTGAACACTGAAGCTTTCTTT.

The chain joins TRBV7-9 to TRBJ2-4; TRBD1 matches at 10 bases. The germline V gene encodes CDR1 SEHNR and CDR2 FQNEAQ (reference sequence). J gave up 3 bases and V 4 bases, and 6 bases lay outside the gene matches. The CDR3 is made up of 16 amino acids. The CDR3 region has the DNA TGTGCCAGCAGCTGGGGGGACAGGGGAGGCAAAAACATTCAGTACTTC. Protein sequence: CASSWGDRGGKNIQYF. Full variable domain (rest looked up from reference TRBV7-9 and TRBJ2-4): DTGVSQNPRHKITKRGQNVTFRCDPISEHNRLYWYRQTLGQGPEFLTYFQNEAQLEKSRLLSDRFSAERPKGSFSTLEIQRTEQGDSAMYLCASSWGDRGGKNIQYFGAGTRLSVL.

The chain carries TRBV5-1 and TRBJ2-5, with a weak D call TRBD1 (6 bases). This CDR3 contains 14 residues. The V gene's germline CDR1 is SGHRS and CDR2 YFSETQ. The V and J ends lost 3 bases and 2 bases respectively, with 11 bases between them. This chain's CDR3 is CASSSTTGQETQYF. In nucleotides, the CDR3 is TGCGCCAGCAGCTCCACGACAGGTCAAGAGACCCAGTACTTC. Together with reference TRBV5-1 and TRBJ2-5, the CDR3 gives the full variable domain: KAGVTQTPRYLIKTRGQQVTLSCSPISGHRSVSWYQQTPGQGLQFLFEYFSETQRNKGNFPGRFSGRQFSNSRSEMNVSTLELGDSALYLCASSSTTGQETQYFGPGTRLLVL.

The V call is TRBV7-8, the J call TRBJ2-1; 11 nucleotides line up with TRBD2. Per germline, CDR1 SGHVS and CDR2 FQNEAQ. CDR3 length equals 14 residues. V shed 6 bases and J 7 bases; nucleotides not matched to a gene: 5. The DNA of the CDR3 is TGTGCCAGCAGGACCGGGACTAGCGGTAATGAGCAGTTCTTC. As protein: CASRTGTSGNEQFF.

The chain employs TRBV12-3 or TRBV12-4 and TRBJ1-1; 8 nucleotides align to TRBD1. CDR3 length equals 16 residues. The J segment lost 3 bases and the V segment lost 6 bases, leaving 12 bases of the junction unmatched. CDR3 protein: CASRPTGQGRDTEAFF. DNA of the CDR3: TGTGCCAGCAGACCCACTGGACAGGGCAGGGACACTGAAGCTTTCTTT.

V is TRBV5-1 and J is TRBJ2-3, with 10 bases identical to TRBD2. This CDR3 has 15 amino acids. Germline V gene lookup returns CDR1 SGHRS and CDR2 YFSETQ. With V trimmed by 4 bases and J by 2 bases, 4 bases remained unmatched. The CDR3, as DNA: TGCGCCAGCAGCACCGGGACTAGCGACACAGATACGCAGTATTTT. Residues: CASSTGTSDTDTQYF.

CDR3 in amino acids: CSARPPSGTQYF. The CDR3 DNA sequence: TGCAGCGCAAGACCACCCTCAGGGACGCAGTATTTT. The V call is TRBV29-1, the J call TRBJ2-3; maybe TRBD1 (5 bases). V lost 7 bases and J 9 bases, leaving 17 bases between the germline ends. CDR3 size: 12 residues. Germline V gives CDR1 SQVTM, CDR2 ANQGSEA.

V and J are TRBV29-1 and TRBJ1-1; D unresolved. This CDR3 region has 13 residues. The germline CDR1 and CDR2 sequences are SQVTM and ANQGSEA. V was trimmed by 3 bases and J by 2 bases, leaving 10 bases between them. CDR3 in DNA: TGCAGCGTTGATTTACAGCGTAACACTGAAGCTTTCTTT. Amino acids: CSVDLQRNTEAFF.

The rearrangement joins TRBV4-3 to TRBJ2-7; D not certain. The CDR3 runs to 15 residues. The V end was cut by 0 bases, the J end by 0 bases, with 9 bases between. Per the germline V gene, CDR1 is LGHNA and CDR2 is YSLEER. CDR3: CASSQEGSSSYEQYF. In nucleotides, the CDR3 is TGCGCCAGCAGCCAAGAGGGCAGCAGCTCCTACGAGCAGTACTTC.

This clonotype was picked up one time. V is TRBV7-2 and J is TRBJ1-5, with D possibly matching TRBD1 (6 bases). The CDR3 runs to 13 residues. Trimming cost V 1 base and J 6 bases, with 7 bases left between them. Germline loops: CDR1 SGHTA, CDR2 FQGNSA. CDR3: CASSLGQVQPQHF. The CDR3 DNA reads TGTGCCAGCAGCTTAGGACAGGTTCAGCCCCAGCATTTT.

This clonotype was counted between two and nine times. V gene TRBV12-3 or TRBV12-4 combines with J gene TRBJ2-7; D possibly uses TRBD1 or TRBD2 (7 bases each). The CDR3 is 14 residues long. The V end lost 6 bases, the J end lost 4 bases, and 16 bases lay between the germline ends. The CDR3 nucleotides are TGTGCCAGCAGGTCTAGGGGGCGGGGGTACGAGCAGTACTTC. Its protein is CASRSRGRGYEQYF.

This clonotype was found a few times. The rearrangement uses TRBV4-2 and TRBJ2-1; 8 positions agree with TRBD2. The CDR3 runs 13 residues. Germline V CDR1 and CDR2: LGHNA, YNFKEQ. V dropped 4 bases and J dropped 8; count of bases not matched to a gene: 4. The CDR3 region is CASSRAGEDEQFF. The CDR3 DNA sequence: TGTGCCAGCAGCCGAGCGGGAGAAGATGAGCAGTTCTTC.

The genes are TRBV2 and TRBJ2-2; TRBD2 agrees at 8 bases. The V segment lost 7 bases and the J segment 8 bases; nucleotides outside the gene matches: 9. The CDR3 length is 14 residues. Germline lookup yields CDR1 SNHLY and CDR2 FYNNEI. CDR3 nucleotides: TGTGCCAGCAAGTCCCTAGCGGGCTCGGGGGAGCTGTTTTTT. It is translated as CASKSLAGSGELFF. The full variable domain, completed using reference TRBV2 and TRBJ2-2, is EPEVTQTPSHQVTQMGQEVILRCVPISNHLYFYWYRQILGQKVEFLVSFYNNEISEKSEIFDDQFSVERPDGSNFTLKIRSTKLEDSAMYFCASKSLAGSGELFFGEGSRLTVL.

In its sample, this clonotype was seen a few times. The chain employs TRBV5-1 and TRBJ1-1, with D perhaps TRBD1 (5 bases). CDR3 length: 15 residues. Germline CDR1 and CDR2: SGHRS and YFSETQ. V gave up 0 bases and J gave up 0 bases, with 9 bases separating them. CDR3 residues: CASSLEVGVNTEAFF. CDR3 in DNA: TGCGCCAGCAGCTTGGAAGTGGGGGTGAACACTGAAGCTTTCTTT.

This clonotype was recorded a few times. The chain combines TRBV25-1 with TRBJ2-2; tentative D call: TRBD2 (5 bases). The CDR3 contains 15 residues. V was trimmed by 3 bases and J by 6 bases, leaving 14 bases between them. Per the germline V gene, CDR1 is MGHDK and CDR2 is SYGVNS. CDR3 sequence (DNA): TGTGCCAGCAGTGACAGGACTTCGGCGGCCGGGGAGCTGTTTTTT. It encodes CASSDRTSAAGELFF.

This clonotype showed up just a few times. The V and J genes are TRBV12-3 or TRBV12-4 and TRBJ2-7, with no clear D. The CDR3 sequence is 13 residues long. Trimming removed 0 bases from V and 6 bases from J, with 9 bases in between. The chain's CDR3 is CASSLAGVFEQYF. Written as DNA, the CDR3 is TGTGCCAGCAGTTTAGCTGGTGTCTTCGAGCAGTACTTC.

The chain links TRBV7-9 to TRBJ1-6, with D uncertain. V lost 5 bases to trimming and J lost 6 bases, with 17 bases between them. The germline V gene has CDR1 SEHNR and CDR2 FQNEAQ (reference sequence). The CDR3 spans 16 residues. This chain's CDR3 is CASSAKTGSRNSPLHF. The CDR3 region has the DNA TGTGCCAGCAGCGCGAAGACCGGGTCACGTAATTCACCCCTCCACTTT.